This entry features one T cell receptor beta chain sequence. The source of the sample is a study of identifying expanded T cells in peripheral blood. The V gene's germline CDR1 is MNHNS and CDR2 SASEGT. This CDR3 comprises 14 residues. V was trimmed by 10 bases and J by 8 bases, leaving 23 bases between them. The assay was immunoSEQ multiplex PCR, and TCRdb's table has in-frame clones only and misses some. The sample contains 65,000 to 95,000 clones, over 85% of which appear only once. No infections or other immune events were documented during collection. Sequences were obtained from blood. This clonotype was sampled from a person aged 18 to 75 in good health. This chain uses TRBV6-1 with TRBJ1-2; D may be TRBD1 (6 bases). In DNA form, the CDR3 reads TGTGCCACCCAAACCCACAGGGAAGGGGAAGGCTACACCTTC. Its protein is CATQTHREGEGYTF.